Listed below are T cell receptor beta chains from one sample, sequenced in a study of blood T cells in healthy people across ages. TCRdb reanalysed the 5' RACE reads using MiXCR and keeps one entry per CDR3 protein. The table lists around 870,000 distinct CDR3 sequences, less than 35% of them singletons. Sequencing used blood. The receptors were gathered from a woman older than 75 in good health. Each CDR3 is given with its conserved first and last residue. D genes are given only for firm matches. Clone sizes are given selectively: once, few, many, or a class where the clone is expanded.

j_call,d_call,v_call,clone_size,cdr3_aa
TRBJ1-6,.,TRBV6-5,.,CASSRGVYNSPLHF
TRBJ2-4,TRBD2,TRBV20-1,few,CSASGGNKNIQYF
TRBJ2-2,.,TRBV4-3,.,CASSQDPGQGRGTGELFF
TRBJ2-1,TRBD1,TRBV27,many,CASSLLSGGPSFYNEQFF
TRBJ1-1,.,TRBV7-2,few,CASSSSVRAFF
TRBJ2-1,.,TRBV6-2/TRBV6-3,many,CASRGSGVREQFF
TRBJ2-5,TRBD2,TRBV7-9,many,CASSRSGGQGQETQYF
TRBJ1-5,.,TRBV6-1,.,CASSEAGGRNQPQHF
TRBJ2-4,.,TRBV25-1,few,CASSAAGGGDIQYF
TRBJ2-1,.,TRBV6-2/TRBV6-3,many,CASSARGRSSYNEQFF
TRBJ2-7,.,TRBV4-3,many,CASSQGRDPTYEQYF
TRBJ2-3,.,TRBV5-1,many,CASSLAPADTQYF
TRBJ1-1,.,TRBV6-5,.,CASSQQRNTEAFF
TRBJ2-3,TRBD1,TRBV20-1,.,CSAPVQDRGFADTQYF
TRBJ1-1,.,TRBV21-1,few,CASSKVGTGNQTDANTEAFF
TRBJ2-3,.,TRBV7-6,many,CASSSGTLSTDTQYF
TRBJ1-1,.,TRBV20-1,.,CSARDREGSVTEAFF
TRBJ2-3,.,TRBV7-2,many,CASTPGQLGTDTQYF
TRBJ2-2,TRBD1,TRBV20-1,.,CSASSSDRGLSTGELFF
TRBJ2-3,.,TRBV2,many,CASSDRGLTDTQYF
TRBJ2-2,TRBD1,TRBV10-1,.,CASSADRRNTGELFF
TRBJ2-1,TRBD2,TRBV7-9,many,CASSLMGGGYNEQFF
TRBJ1-5,.,TRBV6-5,few,CASSYGLHQPQHF
TRBJ2-3,.,TRBV7-8,many,CASSSYSGTDTQYF
TRBJ2-7,.,TRBV7-2,.,CASSLGIGTLDEQYF
TRBJ1-1,.,TRBV12-3/TRBV12-4,few,CASSIVGVGEAFF